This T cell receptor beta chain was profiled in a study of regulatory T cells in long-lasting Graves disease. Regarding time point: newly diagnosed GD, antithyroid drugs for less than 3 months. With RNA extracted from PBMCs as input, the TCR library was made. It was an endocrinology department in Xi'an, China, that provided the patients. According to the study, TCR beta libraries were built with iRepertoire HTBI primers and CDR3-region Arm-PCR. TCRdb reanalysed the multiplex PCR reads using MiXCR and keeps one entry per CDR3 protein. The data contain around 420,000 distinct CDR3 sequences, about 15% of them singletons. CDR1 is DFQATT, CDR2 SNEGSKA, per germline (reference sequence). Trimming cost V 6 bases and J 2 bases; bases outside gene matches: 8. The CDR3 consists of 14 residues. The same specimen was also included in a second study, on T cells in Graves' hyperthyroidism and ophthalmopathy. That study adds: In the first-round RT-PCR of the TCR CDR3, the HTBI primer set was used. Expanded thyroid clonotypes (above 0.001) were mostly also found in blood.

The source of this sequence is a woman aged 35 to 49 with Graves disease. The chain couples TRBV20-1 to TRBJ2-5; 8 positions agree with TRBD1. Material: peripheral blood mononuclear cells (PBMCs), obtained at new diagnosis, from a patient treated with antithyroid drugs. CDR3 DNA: TGCAGTGCCCAGGACAGGGTCAGTCAAGAGACCCAGTACTTC. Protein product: CSAQDRVSQETQYF.